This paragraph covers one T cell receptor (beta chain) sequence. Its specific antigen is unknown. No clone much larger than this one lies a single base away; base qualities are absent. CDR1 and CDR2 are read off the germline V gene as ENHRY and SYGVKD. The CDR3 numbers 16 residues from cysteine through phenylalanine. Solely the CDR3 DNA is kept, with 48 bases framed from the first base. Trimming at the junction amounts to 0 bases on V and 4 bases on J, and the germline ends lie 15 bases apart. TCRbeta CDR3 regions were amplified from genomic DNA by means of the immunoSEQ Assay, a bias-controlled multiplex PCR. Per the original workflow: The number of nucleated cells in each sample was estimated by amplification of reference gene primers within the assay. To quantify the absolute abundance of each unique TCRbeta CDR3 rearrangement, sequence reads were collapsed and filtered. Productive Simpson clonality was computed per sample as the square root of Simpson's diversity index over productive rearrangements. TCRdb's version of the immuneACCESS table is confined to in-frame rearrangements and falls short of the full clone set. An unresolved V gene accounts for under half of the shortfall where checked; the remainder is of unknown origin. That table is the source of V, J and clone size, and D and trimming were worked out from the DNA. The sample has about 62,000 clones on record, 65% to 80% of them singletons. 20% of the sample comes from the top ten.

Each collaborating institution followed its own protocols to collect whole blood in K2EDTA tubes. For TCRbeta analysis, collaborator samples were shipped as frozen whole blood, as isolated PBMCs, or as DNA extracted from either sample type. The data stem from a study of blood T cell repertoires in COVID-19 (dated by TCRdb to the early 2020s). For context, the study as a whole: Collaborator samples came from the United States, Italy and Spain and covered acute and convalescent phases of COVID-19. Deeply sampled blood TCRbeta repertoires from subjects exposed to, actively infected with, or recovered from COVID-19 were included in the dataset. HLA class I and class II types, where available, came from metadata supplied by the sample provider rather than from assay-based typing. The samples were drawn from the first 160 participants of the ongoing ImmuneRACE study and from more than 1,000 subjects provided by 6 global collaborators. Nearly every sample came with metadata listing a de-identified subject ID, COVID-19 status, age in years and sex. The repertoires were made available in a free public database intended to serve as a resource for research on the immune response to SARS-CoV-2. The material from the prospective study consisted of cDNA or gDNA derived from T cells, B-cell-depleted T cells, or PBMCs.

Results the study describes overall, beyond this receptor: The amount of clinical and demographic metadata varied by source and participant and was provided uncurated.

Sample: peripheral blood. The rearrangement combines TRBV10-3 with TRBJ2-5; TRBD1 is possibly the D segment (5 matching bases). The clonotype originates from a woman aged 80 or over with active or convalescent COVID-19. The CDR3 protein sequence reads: CAISESGRTGVETQYF. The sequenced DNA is TGTGCCATCAGTGAGTCGGGGCGGACCGGCGTAGAGACCCAGTACTTC.